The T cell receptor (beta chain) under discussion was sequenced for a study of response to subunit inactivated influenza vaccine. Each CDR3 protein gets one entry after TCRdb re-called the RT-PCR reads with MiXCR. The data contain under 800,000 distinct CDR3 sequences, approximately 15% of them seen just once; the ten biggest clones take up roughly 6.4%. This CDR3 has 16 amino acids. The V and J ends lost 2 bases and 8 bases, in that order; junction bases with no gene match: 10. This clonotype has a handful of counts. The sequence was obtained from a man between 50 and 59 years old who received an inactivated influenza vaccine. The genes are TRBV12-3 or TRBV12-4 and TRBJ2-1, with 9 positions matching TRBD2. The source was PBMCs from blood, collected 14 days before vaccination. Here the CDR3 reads CASSLNRGLAGYEQFF. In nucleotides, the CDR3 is TGTGCCAGCAGTTTAAACCGGGGACTAGCTGGGTATGAGCAGTTCTTC.